The sequence of this T cell receptor beta chain was determined in a study of blood T cell repertoires in COVID-19. The overall study: Both acute and convalescent COVID-19 samples were obtained from the United States, Italy and Spain. The analysed material was cDNA or gDNA that came from T cells, B-cell-depleted T cells, or PBMCs.

Original data processing: Using reference gene primer amplification, nucleated cell counts were estimated. Produced via immunoSEQ multiplex PCR; TCRdb's table is partial and in-frame only. The V and J calls and the clone size are those of that table, but D and trimming were determined from the DNA. The sample has fewer than 250,000 clones; 75% to 85% are singletons. The V gene's germline CDR1 is ENHRY and CDR2 SYGVKD. V lost 10 bases, J lost 4 bases, and 6 bases stayed unmatched. The CDR3 runs 13 residues. The origin of this receptor is a human donor in a cohort sampled during active COVID-19. The genes are TRBV10-3 and TRBJ1-4; 7 positions agree with TRBD1. The specimen sequenced was peripheral blood. CDR3 coding DNA: TGTGCCAGCGGGGACAGTAATAATGAAAAACTGTTTTTT. This gives the protein CASGDSNNEKLFF.